This note documents a single T cell receptor beta chain sequence. The source of the sample is a study of human T cells and chemical hapten exposure. The V end was cut by 8 bases, the J end by 0 bases, with 10 bases between. Germline CDR1 MNHEY, CDR2 SVGAGI. CDR3 length equals 14 residues. TCRdb re-analysed the RACE reads in MiXCR, keeping a single row per CDR3 protein. The repertoire has fewer than 350,000 distinct CDR3 sequences, around 7.7% of them found once; the top ten carry more than 0.95%. As for time point: pre-sensitization, week 0. The treatment denotes: therapeutic diphenylcyclopropenone sensitization with weekly scalp DPC.

The origin of this receptor is a young man with alopecia areata. Some clones in this sample may be carry-over from other donors' samples. The J gene is TRBJ1-4, the V gene TRBV6-5; D is ambiguous. The sample in question was whole blood, obtained in connection with sensitization to the hapten diphenylcyclopropenone (DPC). Written as DNA, the CDR3 is TGTGCCAGCGCCCAGGAAACAACTAATGAAAAACTGTTTTTT. Protein product: CASAQETTNEKLFF.